This TCR beta chain was found in a study of naive and memory T cell subsets. With 1 base removed from V and 2 bases from J, the gap between germline ends came to 20 bases. CDR1 KGHSH and CDR2 LQKENI come from the germline V gene. This CDR3 spans 18 amino acids. Both TRBC1 and TRBC2 were covered by a beta constant-region primer of two equimolar oligonucleotides. Four rounds of PCR amplified the ligated cDNA using nested alpha and beta constant-region primers plus SP2. An oligonucleotide with the SP2 primer and a 12-nucleotide UMI was ligated to the cDNA 3' end. TCRdb itself ran the UMI-ligation and nested PCR reads through MiXCR, one entry per CDR3 protein. The repertoire has over 90,000 distinct CDR3 sequences, 11% of them found once; the top ten carry 0.13%. Separate alpha and beta amplification began at the second PCR step. This clonotype was recorded a few times. Antigen specificity is unknown. General study findings and limits: Activation and differentiation may alter RNA-based TCR counts. A few larger clonotypes appeared in naive repertoires, especially CD8, possibly memory cells re-expressing CD45RA. The power law exponent of TCR abundance differed between naive and memory cells.

This sequence originates from a human donor in good health. Source material: naive CD4+ T cells from blood. The rearrangement links TRBV18 to TRBJ1-1; tentatively, D is TRBD1 (6 bases). CDR3 DNA sequence: TGTGCCAGCTCACCACTAGTAGCGTTGGGGGGCCCTAACACTGAAGCTTTCTTT. Translation gives CASSPLVALGGPNTEAFF.